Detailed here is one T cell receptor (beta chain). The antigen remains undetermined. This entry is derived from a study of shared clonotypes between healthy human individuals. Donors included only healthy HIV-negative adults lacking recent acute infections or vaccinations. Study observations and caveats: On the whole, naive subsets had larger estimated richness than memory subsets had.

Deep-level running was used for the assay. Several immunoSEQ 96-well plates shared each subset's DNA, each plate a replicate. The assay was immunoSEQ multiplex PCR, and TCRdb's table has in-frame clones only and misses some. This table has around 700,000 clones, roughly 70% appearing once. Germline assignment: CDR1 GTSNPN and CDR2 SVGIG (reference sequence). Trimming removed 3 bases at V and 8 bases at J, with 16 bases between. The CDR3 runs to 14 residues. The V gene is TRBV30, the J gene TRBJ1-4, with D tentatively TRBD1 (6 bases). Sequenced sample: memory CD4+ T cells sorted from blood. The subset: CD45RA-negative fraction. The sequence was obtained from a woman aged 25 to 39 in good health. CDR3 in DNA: TGTGCCTGGAGGGACAGACGGGCTGGGGAAAAACTGTTTTTT. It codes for CAWRDRRAGEKLFF.